This paragraph covers one TCR beta chain sequence. Its antigen is undetermined. The entry originates in a study of cytomegalovirus exposure and HLA in healthy donors. Study-level points and caveats: CMV serostatus was the sole immune exposure information available.

The PCR contained 60 Vbeta and 13 Jbeta primers. The repertoire was sequenced with immunoSEQ multiplex PCR; TCRdb's copy has only in-frame clones and lacks some. In the table there are under 200,000 clones, around 80% of which are singletons. Trimming took off 0 bases at V and 4 bases at J, with 9 bases between the two ends. Germline V gene data show CDR1 as KGHSH and CDR2 as LQKENI. The length of the CDR3 is 14 residues. The sequence derives from a male donor in good health and CMV-seronegative. Sequences were obtained from PBMCs. This chain joins TRBV18 and TRBJ1-1; no definite D call. CDR3 nucleotides: TGTGCCAGCTCACCACCCAGGAGGTTCACTGAAGCTTTCTTT. Residues: CASSPPRRFTEAFF.